The 10 T cell receptor beta chains presented below share a single source sample, sequenced in a study of monozygotic twins with inflammatory bowel disease. TCRdb re-called the 5' RACE reads and gives one entry per CDR3 protein, without DNA. The listing contains over 150,000 distinct CDR3 sequences. Source material: blood. These receptors all come from a human donor with ulcerative colitis or Crohn's disease, or a healthy co-twin of an affected twin (not recorded which).

The rearrangement joins TRBV9 to TRBJ2-7. The CDR3 totals 15 residues. CDR1 and CDR2 (germline): SGDLS, YYNGEE. The CDR3 region is CASSVGSTPSYEQYF.

V gene TRBV20-1 combines with J gene TRBJ2-2; the TRBD1 assignment by TCRdb is unverifiable without DNA. The CDR3 covers 14 residues. Looked up from germline, CDR1 is DFQATT and CDR2 is SNEGSKA (reference sequence). CDR3 residues: CSASKDTNTGELFF.

The J gene is TRBJ2-1, the V gene TRBV28; TCRdb's assignment of TRBD2 cannot be checked, as there is no DNA. Germline V CDR1 and CDR2: MDHEN, SYDVKM. The CDR3 runs 13 residues. The CDR3 is CASTLRGGNEQFF.

The chain couples TRBV15 to TRBJ2-6. This CDR3 comprises 15 residues. Germline CDR1 LNHNV, CDR2 YYDKDF (reference sequence). The CDR3: CATSRIGAGANVLTF.

The genes are TRBV20-1 and TRBJ2-2; TCRdb lists TRBD2, though no DNA is available to test this call. In germline, CDR1 is DFQATT, CDR2 SNEGSKA (reference sequence). This CDR3 is 16 amino acids long. The CDR3: CSARWRGGSNTGELFF.

This chain joins TRBV20-1 and TRBJ2-3. The germline gives CDR1 DFQATT, CDR2 SNEGSKA (reference sequence). The CDR3 loop spans 16 amino acids. CDR3 residues: CSARENVGTSTDTQYF.

The chain links TRBV25-1 to TRBJ2-3; there is no DNA to check the TCRdb D call of TRBD2. Germline V CDR1 and CDR2: MGHDK, SYGVNS. CDR3 length: 13 amino acids. The CDR3: CASSEYGEDTQYF.

The gene calls are TRBV20-1 and TRBJ1-2; lacking DNA, the TRBD1 call made by TCRdb goes unchecked. Germline V gene data show CDR1 as DFQATT and CDR2 as SNEGSKA (reference sequence). CDR3 size: 14 residues. The CDR3 loop reads CSAVTGARIYGYTF.

The J gene is TRBJ1-1, the V gene TRBV20-1. Germline CDR1 is DFQATT and CDR2 is SNEGSKA (reference sequence). CDR3 length: 12 amino acids. CDR3 amino acids: CSARRTATEAFF.

The gene calls are TRBV19 and TRBJ1-1. Germline V gene lookup returns CDR1 LNHDA and CDR2 SQIVND (reference sequence). This CDR3 is built from 13 residues. This CDR3 reads CASSMWENTEAFF.